This T cell receptor (beta chain) is from a study of T cell responses to AZD1222 COVID-19 vaccine. The repertoire was sequenced with immunoSEQ multiplex PCR; TCRdb's copy has only in-frame clones and lacks some. The sample shows 95,000 to 100,000 clones, 70% to 90% of them seen only once. Comments on this clone: Antigen specificity is unknown.

Trimming took 5 bases from V and 5 from J, leaving 15 bases between them. The CDR3 consists of 14 residues. The germline gives CDR1 MNHEY, CDR2 SMNVEV (reference sequence). Findings of the study overall: Repertoires were collected only later (after the peak T cell response had occurred).

This clonotype was sampled from an adult who received the AZD1222 COVID-19 vaccine. Sequenced here: peripheral blood, sampled 28 days after the second AZD1222 dose. V and J are TRBV27 and TRBJ1-2; D possibly corresponds to TRBD1 (6 bases). The CDR3 spells CASSAPGERYGYTF. CDR3 bases: TGTGCCAGCAGTGCCCCAGGGGAACGATATGGCTACACCTTC.